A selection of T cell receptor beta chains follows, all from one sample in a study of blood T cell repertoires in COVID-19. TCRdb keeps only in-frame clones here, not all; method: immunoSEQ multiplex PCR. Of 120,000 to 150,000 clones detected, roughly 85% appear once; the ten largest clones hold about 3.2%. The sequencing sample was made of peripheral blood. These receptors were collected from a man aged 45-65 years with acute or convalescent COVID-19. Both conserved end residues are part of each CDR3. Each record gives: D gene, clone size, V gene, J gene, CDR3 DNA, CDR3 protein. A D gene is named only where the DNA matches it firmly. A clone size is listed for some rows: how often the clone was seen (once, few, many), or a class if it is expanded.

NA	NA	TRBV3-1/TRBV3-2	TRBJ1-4	TGTGCCAGCAGCCCCGATACAGCTACCGGCGGGGAAAAACTGTTTTTT	CASSPDTATGGEKLFF
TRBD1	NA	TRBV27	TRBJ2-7	TGTGCCAGCAGTCTACAGGGGGCTATCTACGAGCAGTACTTC	CASSLQGAIYEQYF
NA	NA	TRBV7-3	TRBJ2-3	TGTGCCAGCAGCCCTGGCTTAGCCACAGATACGCAGTATTTT	CASSPGLATDTQYF
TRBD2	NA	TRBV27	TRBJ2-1	TGTGCCGTGGGACTAACCTCCTACAATGAGCAGTTCTTC	CAVGLTSYNEQFF
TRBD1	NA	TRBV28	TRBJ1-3	TGTGCCACCAGGAGCGGACAGGGTTTGGTCTCTGGAAACACCATATATTTT	CATRSGQGLVSGNTIYF
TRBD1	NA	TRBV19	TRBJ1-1	TGTGCCAGTAGTATCACAGACAGGGCCACTGAAGCTTTCTTT	CASSITDRATEAFF
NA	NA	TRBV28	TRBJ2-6	TGTGCCAGCAGAACCGACAGGCCCTCTGGGGCCAACGTCCTGACTTTC	CASRTDRPSGANVLTF
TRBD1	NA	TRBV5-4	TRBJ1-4	TGTGCCAGCAGCTTGTTTGGGACAGGGGGTGAAAAACTGTTTTTT	CASSLFGTGGEKLFF
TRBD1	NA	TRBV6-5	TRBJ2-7	TGTGCCAGCCTTAGTTTTGGGACAGGGATCTACGAGCAGTACTTC	CASLSFGTGIYEQYF
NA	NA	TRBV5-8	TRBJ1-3	TGTGCCAGCAGCTTGGACTCCGTCTCTGGAAACACCATATATTTT	CASSLDSVSGNTIYF
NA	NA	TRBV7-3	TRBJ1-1	TGTGCCAGCAGCTTCGGGTCGGACAGCACTGAAGCTTTCTTT	CASSFGSDSTEAFF
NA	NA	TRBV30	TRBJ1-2	TGTGCCTGGACAACAGCTAACTATGGCTACACCTTC	CAWTTANYGYTF
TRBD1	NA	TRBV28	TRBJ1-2	TGTGCCAGCGTTCGAGACAGGGCCTATGGCTACACCTTC	CASVRDRAYGYTF
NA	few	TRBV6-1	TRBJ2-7	TGTGCCAGCAGTGAAGGGCATAACGTCCACGAGCAGTACTTC	CASSEGHNVHEQYF
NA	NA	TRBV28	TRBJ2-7	TGTGCCAGCAGTTTAAGCCAGGGGCTTGACGAGCAGTACTTC	CASSLSQGLDEQYF
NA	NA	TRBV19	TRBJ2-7	TGTGCCAGTAGTATTCAACAGGGTAGATACGAGCAGTACTTC	CASSIQQGRYEQYF
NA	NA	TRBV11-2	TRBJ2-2	TGTGCCAGCAAACCGGGACAAAACACCGGGGAGCTGTTTTTT	CASKPGQNTGELFF
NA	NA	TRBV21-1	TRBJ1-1	TGTGCCAGCAGCTCTCGCGACAGGGGGAACACTGAAGCTTTCTTT	CASSSRDRGNTEAFF
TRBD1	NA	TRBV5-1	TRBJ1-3	TGCGCCAGCAGTATGGGGACAGGGACGCGGGGAAACACCATATATTTT	CASSMGTGTRGNTIYF
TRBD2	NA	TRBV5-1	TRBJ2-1	TGCGCCAGCAGTTCGGGACTAGCGGGGTCCGATGAGCAGTTCTTC	CASSSGLAGSDEQFF
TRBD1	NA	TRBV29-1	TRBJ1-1	TGCAGCGTTGAGACGAGGACAGGGGGTAAGGTCACTGAAGCTTTCTTT	CSVETRTGGKVTEAFF
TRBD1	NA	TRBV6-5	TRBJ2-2	TGTGCCAGCAGTTACCCCGGACAGGCCACCGGGGAGCTGTTTTTT	CASSYPGQATGELFF
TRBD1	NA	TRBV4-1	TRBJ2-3	TGCGCCAGCAGCCAGGGACAGAGCACAGATACGCAGTATTTT	CASSQGQSTDTQYF
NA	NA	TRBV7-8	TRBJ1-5	TGTGCCAGCAGCTTAGGTTTGCTGATCTATAGCAATCAGCCCCAGCATTTT	CASSLGLLIYSNQPQHF
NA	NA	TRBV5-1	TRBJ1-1	TGCGCCAGCAGCTTAGCACAGGGTCTTACTGAAGCTTTCTTT	CASSLAQGLTEAFF
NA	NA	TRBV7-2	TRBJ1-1	TGTGCCAGCAGCTTTGTTGGACAGTTGAACACTGAAGCTTTCTTT	CASSFVGQLNTEAFF
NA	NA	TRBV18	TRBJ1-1	TGTGCCAGCTCACCACTCATAGCGGAAAGGAACACTGAAGCTTTCTTT	CASSPLIAERNTEAFF
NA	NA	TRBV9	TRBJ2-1	TGTGCCAGCAGCGTAGGGGGCTCCCTTATGGATGAGCAGTTCTTC	CASSVGGSLMDEQFF
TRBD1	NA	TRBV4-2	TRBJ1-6	TGTGCCAGCAGCCTTTTTGGGGGGGGACAGGGGTATTCACCCCTCCACTTT	CASSLFGGGQGYSPLHF
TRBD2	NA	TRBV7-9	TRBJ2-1	TGTGCCAGCAGCCCAGATAGCGGGAGCCCCTTTATTGGGCAGTTCTTC	CASSPDSGSPFIGQFF
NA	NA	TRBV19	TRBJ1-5	TGTGCCACCAGAGGTGGGGCGTTTGGGCAGCCCCAGCATTTT	CATRGGAFGQPQHF
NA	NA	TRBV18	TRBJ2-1	TGTGCCAGCTCACAGGGGTCCTACAATGAGCAGTTCTTC	CASSQGSYNEQFF
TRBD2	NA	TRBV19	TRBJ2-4	TGTGCCAGTAGTATACGGTCTAGCGGGACCGCGGAGGGGTCCAAAAACATTCAGTACTTC	CASSIRSSGTAEGSKNIQYF
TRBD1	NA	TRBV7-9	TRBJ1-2	TGTGCCAGCAGCTCTACTGGGGGACAGGGAAACCAACACTATGGCTACACCTTC	CASSSTGGQGNQHYGYTF
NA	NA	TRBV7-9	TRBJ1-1	TGTGCCAGCAGCTTATCAGGGGAGGGGACTGAAGCTTTCTTT	CASSLSGEGTEAFF
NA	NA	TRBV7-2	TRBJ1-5	TGTGCCAGCAGCCGGGAGGCTAGCAATCAGCCCCAGCATTTT	CASSREASNQPQHF
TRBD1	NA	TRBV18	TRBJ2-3	TGTGCCAGCTCACTTGGACAGGACACAGATACGCAGTATTTT	CASSLGQDTDTQYF
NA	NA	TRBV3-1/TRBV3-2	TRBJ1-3	TGTGCCAGCAGCCAAGATAGCGCTTTCTCTGGAAACACCATATATTTT	CASSQDSAFSGNTIYF
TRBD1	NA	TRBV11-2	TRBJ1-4	TGTGCCAGCAGCTTAAACAGGGGGAGTGAAAAACTGTTTTTT	CASSLNRGSEKLFF
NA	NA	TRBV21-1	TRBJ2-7	TGTGCCAGCAGCAAAGTATACGAGACAGCCAGCTCCTACGAGCAGTACTTC	CASSKVYETASSYEQYF
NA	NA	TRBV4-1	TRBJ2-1	TGCGCCAGCAGCCACGGATCTAGCTCCTACAATGAGCAGTTCTTC	CASSHGSSSYNEQFF
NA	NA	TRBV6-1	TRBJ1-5	TGTGCCAGCAGTAAGGACGGACTTAGCAATCAGCCCCAGCATTTT	CASSKDGLSNQPQHF
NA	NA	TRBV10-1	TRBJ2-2	TGCGCCAGCAGTGAAGGTAGATACGGAGTGAACACCGGGGAGCTGTTTTTT	CASSEGRYGVNTGELFF
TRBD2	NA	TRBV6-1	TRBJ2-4	TGTGCCAGCAGTGAAGCCATAGCGGGAGGGTACATTCAGTACTTC	CASSEAIAGGYIQYF
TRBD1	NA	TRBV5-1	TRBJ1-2	TGCGCCAGCAGCTTAGGTCCGGGACAGGGAGAAGTGGGGACCTTC	CASSLGPGQGEVGTF
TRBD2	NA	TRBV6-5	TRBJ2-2	TGTGCCAGCAGTTACTCGACTAGCGGGGGAACCGGGGAGCTGTTTTTT	CASSYSTSGGTGELFF
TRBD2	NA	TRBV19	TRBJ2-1	TGTGCCAGTAGTAAGCCGGTGTTTGGGACTAGGGGGAATGAGCAGTTCTTC	CASSKPVFGTRGNEQFF
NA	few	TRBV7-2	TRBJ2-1	TGTGCCAGCAGCTTAAGGGCGGGCGGGACCGCCTACAATGAGCAGTTCTTC	CASSLRAGGTAYNEQFF
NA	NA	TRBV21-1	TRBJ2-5	TGTGCCAGCAGCAGAGGGGGTGACAGAAAACAAGAGACCCAGTACTTC	CASSRGGDRKQETQYF